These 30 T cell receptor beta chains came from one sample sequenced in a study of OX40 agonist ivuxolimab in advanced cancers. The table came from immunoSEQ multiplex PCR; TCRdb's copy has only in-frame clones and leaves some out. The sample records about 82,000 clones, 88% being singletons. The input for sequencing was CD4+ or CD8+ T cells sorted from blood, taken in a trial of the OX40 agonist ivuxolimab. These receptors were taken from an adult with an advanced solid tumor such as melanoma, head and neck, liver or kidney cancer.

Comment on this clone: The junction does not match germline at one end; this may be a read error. The CDR3 DNA follows: TGTGCTAGCAGCTTTACTAGCGGCCAAGAGACCCAGTACTTC. Translating gives CASSFTSGQETQYF. The chain couples TRBV7-7 to TRBJ2-5; 8 bases agree with TRBD2. CDR1 is SSHAT, CDR2 FNYEAQ, per germline (reference sequence). There are 14 residues in the CDR3.

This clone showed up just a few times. CDR3 amino acids: CASSPSRQGHNEQFF. In DNA, the CDR3 is TGTGCCAGTAGCCCGTCCCGACAGGGCCACAATGAGCAGTTCTTC. The chain couples TRBV19 to TRBJ2-1, with TRBD1 matching 7 bases. This CDR3 region has 15 residues. The V segment lost 6 bases and the J segment 5 bases; nucleotides outside the gene matches: 10. From germline, CDR1 is LNHDA and CDR2 SQIVND (reference sequence).

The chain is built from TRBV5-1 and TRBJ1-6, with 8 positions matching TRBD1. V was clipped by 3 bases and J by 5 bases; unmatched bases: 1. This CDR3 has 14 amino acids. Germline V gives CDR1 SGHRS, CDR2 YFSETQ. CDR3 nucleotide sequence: TGCGCCAGCAGCTCGGGACAGGATAATTCACCCCTCCACTTT. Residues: CASSSGQDNSPLHF. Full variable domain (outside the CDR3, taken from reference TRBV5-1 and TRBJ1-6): KAGVTQTPRYLIKTRGQQVTLSCSPISGHRSVSWYQQTPGQGLQFLFEYFSETQRNKGNFPGRFSGRQFSNSRSEMNVSTLELGDSALYLCASSSGQDNSPLHFGNGTRLTVT.

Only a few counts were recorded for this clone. CDR3 in amino acids: CASSMEGGSYTF. As DNA, the CDR3 is TGTGCCAGTAGTATGGAGGGAGGAAGCTACACCTTC. The chain is built from TRBV19 and TRBJ1-2, with unresolved D. Germline assignment: CDR1 LNHDA and CDR2 SQIVND (reference sequence). V lost 3 bases, J lost 9 bases, and 11 bases lay in between. The CDR3 totals 12 residues.

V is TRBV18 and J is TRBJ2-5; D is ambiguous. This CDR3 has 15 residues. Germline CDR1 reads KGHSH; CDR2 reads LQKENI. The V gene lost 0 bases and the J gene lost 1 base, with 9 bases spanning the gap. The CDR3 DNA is TGTGCCAGCTCACCACCCGAGGCAGCCCAAGAGACCCAGTACTTC. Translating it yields CASSPPEAAQETQYF.

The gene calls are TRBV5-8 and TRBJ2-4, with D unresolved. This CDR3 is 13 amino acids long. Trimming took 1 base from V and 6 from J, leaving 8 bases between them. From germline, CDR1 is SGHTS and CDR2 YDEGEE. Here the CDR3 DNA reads TGTGCCAGCAGCTTGATGCCTGGAAACATTCAGTACTTC. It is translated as CASSLMPGNIQYF.

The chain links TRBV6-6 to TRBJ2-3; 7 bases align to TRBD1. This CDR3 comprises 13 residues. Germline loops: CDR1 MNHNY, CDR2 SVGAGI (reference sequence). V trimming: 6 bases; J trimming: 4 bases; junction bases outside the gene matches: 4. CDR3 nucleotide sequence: TGTGCCAGCAGGACTACAGGGGCAGATACGCAGTATTTT. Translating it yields CASRTTGADTQYF.

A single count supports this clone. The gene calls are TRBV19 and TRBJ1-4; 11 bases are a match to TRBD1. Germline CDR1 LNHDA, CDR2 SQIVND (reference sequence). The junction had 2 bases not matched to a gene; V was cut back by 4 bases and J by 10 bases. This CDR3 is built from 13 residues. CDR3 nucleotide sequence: TGTGCCAGTAGTACCGGGACAGGGGGAAAACTGTTTTTT. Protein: CASSTGTGGKLFF.

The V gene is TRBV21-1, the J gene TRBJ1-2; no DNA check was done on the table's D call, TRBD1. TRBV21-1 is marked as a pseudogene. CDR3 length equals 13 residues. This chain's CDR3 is CASSKQWSGGYTF. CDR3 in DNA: TGTGCCAGCAGCAAACAGTGGTCAGGAGGCTACACCTTC.

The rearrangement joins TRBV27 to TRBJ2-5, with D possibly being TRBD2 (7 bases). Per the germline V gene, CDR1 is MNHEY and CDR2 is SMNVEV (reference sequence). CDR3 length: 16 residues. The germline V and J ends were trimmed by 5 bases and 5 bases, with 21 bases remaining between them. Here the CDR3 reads CASSKTTGGGRETQYF. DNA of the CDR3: TGTGCCAGCAGTAAAACCACTGGGGGGGGGCGGGAGACCCAGTACTTC.

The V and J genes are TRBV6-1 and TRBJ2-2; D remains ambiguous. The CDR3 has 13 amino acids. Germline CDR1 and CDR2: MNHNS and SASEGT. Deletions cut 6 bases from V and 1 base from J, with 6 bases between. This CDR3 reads CASRNGNTGELFF. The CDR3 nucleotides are TGTGCCAGCAGAAATGGGAACACCGGGGAGCTGTTTTTT.

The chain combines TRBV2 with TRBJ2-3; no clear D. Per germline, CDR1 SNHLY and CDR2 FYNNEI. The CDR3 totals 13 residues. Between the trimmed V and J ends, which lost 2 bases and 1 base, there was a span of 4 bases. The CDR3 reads CASSEFRTDTQYF. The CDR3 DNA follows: TGTGCCAGCAGTGAATTTCGCACAGATACGCAGTATTTT. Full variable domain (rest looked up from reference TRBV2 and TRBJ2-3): EPEVTQTPSHQVTQMGQEVILRCVPISNHLYFYWYRQILGQKVEFLVSFYNNEISEKSEIFDDQFSVERPDGSNFTLKIRSTKLEDSAMYFCASSEFRTDTQYFGPGTRLTVL.

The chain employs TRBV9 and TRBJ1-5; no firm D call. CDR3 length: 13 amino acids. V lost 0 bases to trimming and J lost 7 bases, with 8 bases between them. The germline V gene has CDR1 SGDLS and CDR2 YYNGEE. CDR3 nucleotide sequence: TGTGCCAGCAGCGTAGCTGATGGCCAGCCCCAGCATTTT. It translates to CASSVADGQPQHF.

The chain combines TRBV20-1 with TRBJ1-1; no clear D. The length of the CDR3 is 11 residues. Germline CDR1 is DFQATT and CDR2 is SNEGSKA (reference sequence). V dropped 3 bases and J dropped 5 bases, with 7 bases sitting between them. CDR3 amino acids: CSARTRTEAFF. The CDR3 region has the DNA TGCAGTGCTAGGACCCGGACTGAAGCTTTCTTT.

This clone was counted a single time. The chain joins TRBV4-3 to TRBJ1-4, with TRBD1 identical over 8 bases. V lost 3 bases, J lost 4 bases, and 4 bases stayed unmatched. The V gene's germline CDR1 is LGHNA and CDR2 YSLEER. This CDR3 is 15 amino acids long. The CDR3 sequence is CASSHGTGNNEKLFF. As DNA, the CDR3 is TGCGCCAGCAGCCATGGGACAGGAAATAATGAAAAACTGTTTTTT.

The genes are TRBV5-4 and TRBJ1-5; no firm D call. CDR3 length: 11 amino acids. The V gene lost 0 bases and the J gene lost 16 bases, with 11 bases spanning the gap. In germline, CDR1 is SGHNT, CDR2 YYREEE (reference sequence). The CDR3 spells CASSLAAGTHF. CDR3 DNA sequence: TGTGCCAGCAGCTTGGCGGCAGGTACACATTTT.

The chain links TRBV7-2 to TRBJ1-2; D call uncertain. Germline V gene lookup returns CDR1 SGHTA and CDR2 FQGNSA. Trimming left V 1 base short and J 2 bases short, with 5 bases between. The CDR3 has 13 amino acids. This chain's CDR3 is CASSLDGNYGYTF. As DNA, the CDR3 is TGTGCCAGCAGCTTAGACGGAAACTATGGCTACACCTTC.

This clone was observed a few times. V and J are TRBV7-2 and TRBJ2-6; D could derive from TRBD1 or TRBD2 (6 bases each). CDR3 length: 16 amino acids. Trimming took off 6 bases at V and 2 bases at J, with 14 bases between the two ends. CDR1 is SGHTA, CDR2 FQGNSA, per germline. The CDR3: CASSLIRGAGANVLTF. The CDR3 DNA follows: TGTGCCAGCAGTTTGATTAGGGGGGCTGGGGCCAACGTCCTGACTTTC. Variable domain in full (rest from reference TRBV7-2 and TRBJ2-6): GAGVSQSPSNKVTEKGKDVELRCDPISGHTALYWYRQSLGQGLEFLIYFQGNSAPDKSGLPSDRFSAERTGGSVSTLTIQRTQQEDSAVYLCASSLIRGAGANVLTFGAGSRLTVL.

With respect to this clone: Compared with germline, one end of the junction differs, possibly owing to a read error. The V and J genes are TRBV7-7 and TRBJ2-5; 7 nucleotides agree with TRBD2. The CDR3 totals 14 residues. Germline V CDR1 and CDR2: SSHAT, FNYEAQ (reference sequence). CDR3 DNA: TGTGCTAGCAGCTTAGCCGGCGGGAGTAAGACCCAGTACTTC. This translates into CASSLAGGSKTQYF.

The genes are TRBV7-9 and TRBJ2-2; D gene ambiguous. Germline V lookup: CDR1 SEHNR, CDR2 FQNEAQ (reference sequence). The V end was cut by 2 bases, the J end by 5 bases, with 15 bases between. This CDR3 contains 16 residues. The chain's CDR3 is CASSLLRQAATGELFF. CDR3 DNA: TGTGCCAGCAGCTTATTACGGCAGGCCGCAACCGGGGAGCTGTTTTTT.

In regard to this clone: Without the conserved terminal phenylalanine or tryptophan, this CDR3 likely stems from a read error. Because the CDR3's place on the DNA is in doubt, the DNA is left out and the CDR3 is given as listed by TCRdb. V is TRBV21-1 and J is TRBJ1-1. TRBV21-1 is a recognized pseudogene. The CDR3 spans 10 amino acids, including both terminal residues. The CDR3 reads CASSGRTHPR.

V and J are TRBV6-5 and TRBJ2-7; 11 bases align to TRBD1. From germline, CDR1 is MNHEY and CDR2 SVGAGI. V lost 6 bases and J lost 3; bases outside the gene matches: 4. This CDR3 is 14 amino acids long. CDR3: CASRGGQGVYEQYF. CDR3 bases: TGTGCCAGCAGAGGGGGACAGGGGGTCTACGAGCAGTACTTC.

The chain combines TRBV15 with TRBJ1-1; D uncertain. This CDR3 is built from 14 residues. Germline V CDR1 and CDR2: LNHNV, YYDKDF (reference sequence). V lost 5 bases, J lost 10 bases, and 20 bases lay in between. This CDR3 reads CATSPEVGGYRAFF. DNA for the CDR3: TGTGCCACCAGCCCAGAGGTGGGCGGATATAGAGCTTTCTTT.

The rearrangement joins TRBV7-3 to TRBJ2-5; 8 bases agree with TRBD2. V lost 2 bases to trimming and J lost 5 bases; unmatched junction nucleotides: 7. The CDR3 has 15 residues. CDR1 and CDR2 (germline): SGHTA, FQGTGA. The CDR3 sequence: CASSLVGGADETQYF. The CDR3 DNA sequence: TGTGCCAGCAGCTTAGTCGGGGGGGCGGATGAGACCCAGTACTTC.

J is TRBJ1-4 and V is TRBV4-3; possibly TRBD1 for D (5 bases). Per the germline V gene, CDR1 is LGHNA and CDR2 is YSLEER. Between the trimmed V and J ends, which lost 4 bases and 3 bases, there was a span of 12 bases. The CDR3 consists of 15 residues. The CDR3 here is CASSPDRDPNEKLFF. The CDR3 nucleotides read TGCGCCAGCAGCCCTGACCGGGACCCTAATGAAAAACTGTTTTTT.

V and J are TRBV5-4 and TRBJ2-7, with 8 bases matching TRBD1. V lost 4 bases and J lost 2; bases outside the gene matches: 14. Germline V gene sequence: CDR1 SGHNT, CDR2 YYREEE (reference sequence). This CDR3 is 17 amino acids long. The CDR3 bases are TGTGCCAGCAGCCCTCGAAGAATAACAGGGGGTACCTACGAGCAGTACTTC. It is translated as CASSPRRITGGTYEQYF.

The CDR3: CASTPQGSGTGELFF. DNA for the CDR3: TGTGCCAGCACTCCCCAGGGGTCGGGCACCGGGGAGCTGTTTTTT. The chain carries TRBV6-6 and TRBJ2-2; D possibly corresponds to TRBD1 (6 bases). The germline V gene encodes CDR1 MNHNY and CDR2 SVGAGI (reference sequence). The CDR3 spans 15 residues. Trimming stripped 7 bases from V and 4 bases from J, with 16 bases between.

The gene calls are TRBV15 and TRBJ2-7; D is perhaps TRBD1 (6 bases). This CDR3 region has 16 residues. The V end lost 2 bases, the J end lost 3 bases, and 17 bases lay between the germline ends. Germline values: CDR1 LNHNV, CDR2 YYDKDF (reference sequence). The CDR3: CATSRHTGRGSYEQYF. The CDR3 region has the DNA TGTGCCACCAGCAGACACACAGGGAGAGGAAGCTACGAGCAGTACTTC. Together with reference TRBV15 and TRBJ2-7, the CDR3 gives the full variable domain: DAMVIQNPRYQVTQFGKPVTLSCSQTLNHNVMYWYQQKSSQAPKLLFHYYDKDFNNEADTPDNFQSRRPNTSFCFLDIRSPGLGDTAMYLCATSRHTGRGSYEQYFGPGTRLTVT.

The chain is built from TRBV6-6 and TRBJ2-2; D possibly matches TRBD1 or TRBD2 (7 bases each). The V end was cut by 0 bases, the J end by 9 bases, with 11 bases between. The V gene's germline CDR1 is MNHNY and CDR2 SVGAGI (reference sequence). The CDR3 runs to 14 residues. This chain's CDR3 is CASSYSQGGRELFF. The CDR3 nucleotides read TGTGCCAGCAGTTACTCCCAGGGGGGGCGGGAGCTGTTTTTT.

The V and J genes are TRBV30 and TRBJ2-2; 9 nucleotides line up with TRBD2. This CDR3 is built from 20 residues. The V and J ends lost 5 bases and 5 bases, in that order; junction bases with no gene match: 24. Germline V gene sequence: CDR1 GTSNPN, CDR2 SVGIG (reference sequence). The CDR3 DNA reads TGTGCCTGGGGAAAACAAGGAACTCGTAGCGGGAGAAGGGGAACCGGGGAGCTGTTTTTT. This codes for CAWGKQGTRSGRRGTGELFF.